One and the same sample provided the 24 T cell receptor beta chains below, sequenced in a study of shared clonotypes between healthy human individuals. The method was immunoSEQ multiplex PCR; TCRdb's version includes in-frame clones alone and lacks a portion of them. The repertoire holds about 710,000 clones, with just under 75% as singletons. Sequencing used memory CD4+ T cells sorted from blood. Subset reported: CD45RA-negative fraction. Receptors were obtained from a woman in her thirties in good health.

This clone is a singleton in its sample. The rearrangement uses TRBV7-8 and TRBJ2-1; 8 nucleotides match TRBD2. Germline CDR1 and CDR2: SGHVS and FQNEAQ. This CDR3 spans 14 amino acids. J gave up 9 bases and V 3 bases, and 7 bases lay outside the gene matches. Here the CDR3 reads CASSFGREEGEQFF. The CDR3 DNA reads as TGTGCCAGCAGCTTTGGGCGGGAGGAGGGTGAGCAGTTCTTC.

The chain links TRBV2 to TRBJ1-5; D ambiguous. V lost 4 bases and J 0 bases, leaving 4 bases between the germline ends. The CDR3 has 13 residues. Germline V gene sequence: CDR1 SNHLY, CDR2 FYNNEI. The DNA for the CDR3 is TGTGCCAGCAGTGTGGATAGCAATCAGCCCCAGCATTTT. Protein sequence: CASSVDSNQPQHF.

This rearrangement joins TRBV4-1 to TRBJ2-1; 9 nucleotides agree with TRBD2. The CDR3 totals 15 residues. Per the germline V gene, CDR1 is MGHRA and CDR2 is YSYEKL. With V trimmed by 5 bases and J by 4 bases, 6 bases remained unmatched. The CDR3 nucleotides are TGCGCCAGCAGCGATAGCGGGGGAAGGTACAATGAGCAGTTCTTC. It encodes CASSDSGGRYNEQFF.

This clone was observed at least ten times. Other DNA sequences in the same sample also yield this CDR3. This rearrangement joins TRBV28 to TRBJ2-3; D remains ambiguous. The ends were cut back, 3 bases at V and 1 base at J, with 8 bases in the middle. The CDR3 spans 14 residues. Germline CDR1 reads MDHEN; CDR2 reads SYDVKM. The CDR3 nucleotides read TGTGCCAGCAGTTTGTCAGGTCGCACAGATACGCAGTATTTT. It specifies CASSLSGRTDTQYF.

The table lists this clone with a count of one. This chain uses TRBV5-6 with TRBJ2-3; 8 nucleotides agree with TRBD1. The CDR3 runs to 14 residues. Trimming at V came to 2 bases and at J to 1 base, leaving 0 bases not matched to a gene. Germline V gene sequence: CDR1 SGHDT, CDR2 YYEEEE. CDR3 bases: TGTGCCAGCAGCTTCAGGGGGCGCACAGATACGCAGTATTTT. Translated: CASSFRGRTDTQYF.

V is TRBV10-2 and J is TRBJ2-7; tentatively, D is TRBD1 (6 bases). The V end was cut by 5 bases, the J end by 0 bases, with 8 bases between. The CDR3 sequence is 13 residues long. Germline values: CDR1 WSHSY, CDR2 SAAADI. This chain's CDR3 is CASSQGGSYEQYF. The CDR3 DNA reads as TGCGCCAGCAGTCAAGGGGGCTCCTACGAGCAGTACTTC.

As regards this clone: This sample includes further DNA sequences coding for the same CDR3. The CDR3 here is CASSLGGQSYEQYF. Written as DNA, the CDR3 is TGTGCCAGCAGCTTGGGAGGACAGAGCTACGAGCAGTACTTC. The rearrangement uses TRBV11-2 and TRBJ2-7; D possibly uses TRBD1 or TRBD2 (6 bases each). There are 14 residues in the CDR3. Trimming pared 3 bases from V and 3 bases from J, leaving 12 bases between. Germline V gene lookup returns CDR1 SGHAT and CDR2 FQNNGV.

The sample holds a few counts of this clone. Within the sample, other DNA sequences also encode this same CDR3. V usage is TRBV28 and J usage is TRBJ1-5; D ambiguous. This CDR3 region has 12 residues. The V and J ends lost 3 bases and 4 bases respectively, with 4 bases between them. The germline CDR1 and CDR2 sequences are MDHEN and SYDVKM. CDR3 in DNA: TGTGCCAGCAGTTTCTTAAATCAGCCCCAGCATTTT. The encoded protein is CASSFLNQPQHF.

V is TRBV9 and J is TRBJ2-5; D is possibly TRBD1 or TRBD2 (5 bases each). The V end lost 0 bases, the J end lost 3 bases, and 9 bases lay between the germline ends. The CDR3 covers 14 residues. The V gene's germline CDR1 is SGDLS and CDR2 YYNGEE. CDR3 coding DNA: TGTGCCAGCAGCGTAGGAGGGGCAAAAGAGACCCAGTACTTC. It translates to CASSVGGAKETQYF.

This chain connects TRBV28 to TRBJ2-4; 7 positions match TRBD1. V dropped 3 bases and J dropped 0; count of bases not matched to a gene: 5. Germline V lookup: CDR1 MDHEN, CDR2 SYDVKM. This CDR3 region has 16 residues. The CDR3 DNA sequence: TGTGCCAGCAGTTTTGGACAGGTACTAGCCAAAAACATTCAGTACTTC. Its protein product is CASSFGQVLAKNIQYF.

J is TRBJ1-4 and V is TRBV5-4; possibly TRBD1 for D (5 bases). The CDR3 has 14 residues. V was cut by 0 bases and J by 10 bases, with 13 bases left in between. Germline CDR1 and CDR2: SGHNT and YYREEE (reference sequence). DNA of the CDR3: TGTGCCAGCAGCTTGGAGGGAGGGGAACGAAAACTGTTTTTT. It is translated as CASSLEGGERKLFF.

V and J are TRBV18 and TRBJ2-3; 10 nucleotides align to TRBD2. Germline loops: CDR1 KGHSH, CDR2 LQKENI. The CDR3 contains 19 residues. Trimming took 5 bases from V and 5 from J; bases not matched to a gene: 19. This CDR3 reads CASSSNPYLAGVGGDTQYF. DNA for the CDR3: TGTGCCAGCTCATCTAACCCCTACCTAGCGGGAGTCGGTGGAGATACGCAGTATTTT.

V is TRBV7-2 and J is TRBJ2-7, with 7 bases aligning to TRBD1. With 5 bases clipped from V and 4 bases from J, the junction kept 5 bases outside the gene matches. The CDR3 length is 13 residues. CDR1 SGHTA and CDR2 FQGNSA come from the germline V gene. The CDR3 region is CASSRNRGYEQYF. For the CDR3, the DNA is TGTGCCAGCAGCCGGAACAGGGGATACGAGCAGTACTTC.

V gene TRBV23-1 combines with J gene TRBJ1-1; no firm D call. TRBV23-1 counts as an open reading frame of uncertain function. The CDR3 covers 14 residues. V was shortened by 1 base and J by 2 bases, with 8 bases between the two germline ends. In nucleotides, the CDR3 is TGCGCCAGCAGTCAATTTGGGATTAACACTGAAGCTTTCTTT. It codes for CASSQFGINTEAFF.

CDR3 sequence reads: CASSLARGAGELFF. The CDR3 DNA reads as TGTGCCAGCAGCTTAGCGCGCGGGGCCGGGGAGCTGTTTTTT. The chain combines TRBV7-9 with TRBJ2-2; a weak D match, TRBD2 (6 bases). The CDR3 consists of 14 residues. Germline V gene lookup returns CDR1 SEHNR and CDR2 FQNEAQ (reference sequence). The V end was cut by 0 bases, the J end by 6 bases, with 8 bases between. Looking up the rest from reference TRBV7-9 and TRBJ2-2 gives the full variable domain: DTGVSQNPRHKITKRGQNVTFRCDPISEHNRLYWYRQTLGQGPEFLTYFQNEAQLEKSRLLSDRFSAERPKGSFSTLEIQRTEQGDSAMYLCASSLARGAGELFFGEGSRLTVL.

The chain has TRBV30 and TRBJ2-7, with 8 nucleotides matching TRBD2. Germline lookup yields CDR1 GTSNPN and CDR2 SVGIG (reference sequence). The CDR3 is 12 residues long. Unmatched junction bases numbered 8, after V lost 8 bases and J lost 5 bases. Here the CDR3 reads CAQSAGGHEQYF. Here the CDR3 DNA reads TGTGCCCAAAGCGCGGGAGGCCACGAGCAGTACTTC.

This chain uses TRBV7-8 with TRBJ2-7; 11 bases line up with TRBD2. The CDR3 runs 15 residues. The V gene end was trimmed by 5 bases and the J gene end by 7 bases; junction bases not matched to a gene: 10. Germline V gene sequence: CDR1 SGHVS, CDR2 FQNEAQ. This chain's CDR3 is CASSIGTSGLGEQYF. DNA of the CDR3: TGTGCCAGCAGCATAGGGACTAGCGGATTAGGGGAGCAGTACTTC.

There are many counts of this clone. V is TRBV5-1 and J is TRBJ2-2; tentative D call: TRBD1 (6 bases). In germline, CDR1 is SGHRS, CDR2 YFSETQ. This CDR3 region has 18 residues. Trimming stripped 6 bases from V and 2 bases from J, with 23 bases between. The CDR3 is CASTPAQTGTPNTGELFF. CDR3 nucleotides: TGCGCCAGCACACCGGCCCAAACCGGGACACCCAACACCGGGGAGCTGTTTTTT.

About this clone: This sample includes further DNA sequences coding for the same CDR3. This chain links TRBV30 with TRBJ2-7; D remains unclear. The CDR3 covers 11 residues. Germline V gives CDR1 GTSNPN, CDR2 SVGIG (reference sequence). V shed 0 bases and J shed 4 bases, with 4 bases lying between them. CDR3 in DNA: TGTGCCTGGAGTGTGTCATACGAGCAGTACTTC. It specifies CAWSVSYEQYF.

The V call is TRBV5-4, the J call TRBJ2-5, with D unresolved. This CDR3 is 15 amino acids long. V was trimmed by 2 bases and J by 4 bases, leaving 15 bases between them. CDR1 and CDR2 (germline): SGHNT, YYREEE (reference sequence). The CDR3 sequence: CASSFQSLPPETQYF. As DNA, the CDR3 is TGTGCCAGCAGCTTTCAATCCCTACCCCCAGAGACCCAGTACTTC.

The chain employs TRBV5-1 and TRBJ1-1; D might be TRBD1 (5 bases). The CDR3 has 16 amino acids. CDR1 is SGHRS and CDR2 is YFSETQ in the germline V gene. Between the trimmed V and J ends, which lost 3 bases and 4 bases, there was a span of 19 bases. In DNA, the CDR3 is TGCGCCAGCAGCTCAATCGGGGGGGTGTCTAGCACTGAAGCTTTCTTT. Its protein is CASSSIGGVSSTEAFF. Together with reference TRBV5-1 and TRBJ1-1, the CDR3 gives the full variable domain: KAGVTQTPRYLIKTRGQQVTLSCSPISGHRSVSWYQQTPGQGLQFLFEYFSETQRNKGNFPGRFSGRQFSNSRSEMNVSTLELGDSALYLCASSSIGGVSSTEAFFGQGTRLTVV.

In nucleotides, the CDR3 is TGTGCCAGCAGTCGAGGACAGGGAGGCTACAATGAGCAGTTCTTC. Translated: CASSRGQGGYNEQFF. The chain couples TRBV2 to TRBJ2-1; 8 bases are a match to TRBD1. Germline V gene data show CDR1 as SNHLY and CDR2 as FYNNEI. Trimming at V came to 5 bases and at J to 3 bases, leaving 6 bases not matched to a gene. This CDR3 region has 15 residues.

The chain employs TRBV6-1 and TRBJ2-5; 11 bases are shared with TRBD2. Germline CDR1 MNHNS, CDR2 SASEGT. The CDR3 contains 15 residues. V dropped 6 bases and J dropped 4; count of bases not matched to a gene: 7. CDR3 in amino acids: CASRGTSGEGETQYF. In DNA, the CDR3 is TGTGCCAGCAGAGGGACTAGCGGTGAGGGAGAGACCCAGTACTTC.

V is TRBV18 and J is TRBJ1-1; maybe TRBD1 (6 bases). The ends were cut back, 6 bases at V and 4 bases at J, with 12 bases in the middle. CDR1 is KGHSH, CDR2 LQKENI, per germline. CDR3 length equals 13 residues. CDR3 DNA: TGTGCCAGCTCTCGCACAGGGTCCACTGAAGCTTTCTTT. It encodes CASSRTGSTEAFF.